These 27 T cell receptor beta chains were all obtained from the same sample, sequenced in a study of blood T cell repertoires in COVID-19. Using immunoSEQ multiplex PCR, the repertoire was profiled, and TCRdb retains in-frame clones only, with some absent. This sample has roughly 43,000 clones, with about 88% found just once. Sequencing was carried out using peripheral blood. These receptors all come from a human donor in a cohort sampled during active COVID-19.

V usage is TRBV5-8 and J usage is TRBJ1-6; D is perhaps TRBD1 (5 bases). The V gene lost 5 bases and the J gene lost 2 bases, with 14 bases spanning the gap. Germline V gene data show CDR1 as SGHTS and CDR2 as YDEGEE. This CDR3 is 16 amino acids long. The CDR3 spells CASRPRVFTYNSPLHF. The CDR3 DNA reads as TGTGCCAGCAGACCCAGGGTGTTCACCTATAATTCACCCCTCCACTTT.

This clone has only one observation. V is TRBV29-1 and J is TRBJ2-7, with D uncertain. The V and J ends lost 7 bases and 4 bases respectively, with 8 bases between them. CDR1 and CDR2 from the germline V gene are SQVTM and ANQGSEA. The CDR3 has 10 residues. The DNA of the CDR3 is TGCAGCGCCGTCGGGTACGAGCAGTACTTC. Protein sequence: CSAVGYEQYF.

The V call is TRBV25-1, the J call TRBJ1-1; D uncertain. From germline, CDR1 is MGHDK and CDR2 SYGVNS. The CDR3 consists of 13 residues. The V end was cut by 5 bases, the J end by 6 bases, with 13 bases between. The chain's CDR3 is CASSSTSRAEAFF. CDR3 in DNA: TGTGCCAGCAGTTCAACAAGTCGGGCTGAAGCTTTCTTT.

The chain combines TRBV3-1 (or the pseudogene TRBV3-2) with TRBJ1-1; unclear D gene. The germline V gene has CDR1 LGHDT and CDR2 YNNKEL (reference sequence). V was cut by 1 base and J by 5 bases, with 8 bases left in between. The CDR3 extends over 13 amino acids. The CDR3 is CASSQGLGTEAFF. CDR3 DNA: TGTGCCAGCAGCCAAGGCCTAGGAACTGAAGCTTTCTTT.

The genes are TRBV11-2 and TRBJ1-1; no firm D call. V shed 1 base and J shed 1 base, with 7 bases lying between them. CDR3 size: 14 residues. Germline loops: CDR1 SGHAT, CDR2 FQNNGV. The CDR3 here is CASSLGQWNTEAFF. Here the CDR3 DNA reads TGTGCCAGCAGCTTAGGGCAGTGGAACACTGAAGCTTTCTTT.

The genes are TRBV10-2 and TRBJ2-3; a weak D match, TRBD1 (6 bases). Germline CDR1 is WSHSY and CDR2 is SAAADI. This CDR3 is built from 13 residues. The V end was cut by 6 bases, the J end by 2 bases, with 9 bases between. This chain's CDR3 is CASRDSYTDTQYF. CDR3 sequence (DNA): TGCGCCAGCAGGGACAGTTACACAGATACGCAGTATTTT.

The V gene is TRBV9, the J gene TRBJ2-7, with D possibly being TRBD1 (5 bases). The CDR3 is 11 amino acids. CDR1 is SGDLS, CDR2 YYNGEE, per germline. The V gene lost 6 bases and the J gene lost 5 bases, with 9 bases spanning the gap. CDR3 region: CASICRDEQYF. The CDR3 DNA follows: TGTGCCAGCATCTGCAGGGACGAGCAGTACTTC. The full variable domain, in which reference TRBV9 and TRBJ2-7 provide the parts outside the CDR3, is DSGVTQTPKHLITATGQRVTLRCSPRSGDLSVYWYQQSLDQGLQFLIQYYNGEERAKGNILERFSAQQFPDLHSELNLSSLELGDSALYFCASICRDEQYFGPGTRLTVT.

To note about this clone: The junction shows a germline mismatch at one end, possibly a read error. For the CDR3, the DNA is TGCGCCAGCAGCTTGGGCCAAGGACAGGTCAATACAATCTCTACCTTT. Its protein is CASSLGQGQVNTISTF. This chain joins TRBV5-1 and TRBJ1-1; 7 nucleotides match TRBD1. Germline CDR1 SGHRS, CDR2 YFSETQ. The CDR3 consists of 16 residues.

The chain recombines TRBV5-1 with TRBJ1-6; TRBD1 aligns across 10 bases. CDR3 size: 15 residues. V lost 4 bases, J lost 5 bases, and 3 bases stayed unmatched. Looked up from germline, CDR1 is SGHRS and CDR2 is YFSETQ. The CDR3 spells CASSRGQGNNSPLHF. The CDR3 bases are TGCGCCAGCAGCAGGGGACAGGGGAATAATTCACCCCTCCACTTT.

The V call is TRBV11-2, the J call TRBJ2-4; 16 bases are a match to TRBD2. In germline, CDR1 is SGHAT, CDR2 FQNNGV. The CDR3 has 14 amino acids. V was pared by 5 bases and J by 10 bases, with 2 bases of the junction left unmatched. CDR3 nucleotide sequence: TGTGCCAGCAGCGCGGGACTAGCGGGAGGGATTCAGTACTTC. This translates into CASSAGLAGGIQYF.

This sequence joins TRBV4-1 and TRBJ2-6; 8 bases align to TRBD1. Germline loops: CDR1 MGHRA, CDR2 YSYEKL. The CDR3 extends over 16 amino acids. The V segment lost 1 base and the J segment 2 bases; nucleotides outside the gene matches: 1. CDR3 nucleotides: TGCGCCAGCAGCCAAGGGACAGGGCCTGGGGCCAACGTCCTGACTTTC. The encoded protein is CASSQGTGPGANVLTF.

This chain links TRBV19 with TRBJ2-7; 7 nucleotides agree with TRBD2. The length of the CDR3 is 16 residues. The germline V gene encodes CDR1 LNHDA and CDR2 SQIVND (reference sequence). The J segment lost 3 bases and the V segment lost 5 bases, leaving 13 bases of the junction unmatched. The CDR3 here is CASSSLFAGEYYEQYF. CDR3 in DNA: TGTGCCAGTAGTTCCCTTTTCGCGGGAGAGTACTACGAGCAGTACTTC.

The chain recombines TRBV15 with TRBJ2-4; 7 nucleotides agree with TRBD2. The CDR3 runs 14 residues. Germline lookup yields CDR1 LNHNV and CDR2 YYDKDF (reference sequence). V lost 0 bases and J lost 9; bases outside the gene matches: 5. CDR3 amino acids: CATSREAGRGIQYF. The CDR3, as DNA: TGTGCCACCAGCAGAGAGGCAGGGAGGGGCATTCAGTACTTC.

This clone was seen a few times. The V gene is TRBV4-1, the J gene TRBJ2-2; D might be TRBD1 (5 bases). Trimming removed 0 bases from V and 4 bases from J, with 6 bases in between. Germline V lookup: CDR1 MGHRA, CDR2 YSYEKL. The CDR3 consists of 14 residues. The CDR3 protein is CASSQDRVTGELFF. Here the CDR3 DNA reads TGCGCCAGCAGCCAAGACAGGGTCACCGGGGAGCTGTTTTTT.

The rearrangement joins TRBV7-9 to TRBJ2-7, with unresolved D. This CDR3 has 12 amino acids. Germline V gene sequence: CDR1 SEHNR, CDR2 FQNEAQ (reference sequence). Between the trimmed V and J ends, which lost 7 bases and 2 bases, there was a span of 9 bases. The CDR3 bases are TGTGCCAGCACGGCGGAGACCTACGAGCAGTACTTC. Translation: CASTAETYEQYF.

The CDR3 DNA reads TGTGCCATCAGTGAGTCGCGGGACTCTGGGGCCAACGTCCTGACTTTC. Its translation is CAISESRDSGANVLTF. This rearrangement joins TRBV10-3 to TRBJ2-6; a weak D match, TRBD2 (6 bases). V was pared by 0 bases and J by 0 bases, with 6 bases between. The CDR3 has 16 residues. The germline V gene has CDR1 ENHRY and CDR2 SYGVKD.

J is TRBJ1-4 and V is TRBV5-1; D is possibly TRBD1 (5 bases). The germline V gene encodes CDR1 SGHRS and CDR2 YFSETQ. V lost 4 bases, J lost 0 bases, and 10 bases lay in between. The CDR3 extends over 15 amino acids. The CDR3 nucleotides read TGCGCCAGCAGCGTCGGACAAGCAACTAATGAAAAACTGTTTTTT. Translation gives CASSVGQATNEKLFF.

This sequence joins TRBV2 and TRBJ2-5; the match to TRBD2 covers 14 bases. Germline lookup yields CDR1 SNHLY and CDR2 FYNNEI. CDR3 length: 16 residues. CDR3 nucleotide sequence: TGTCCCCCCGGGACTAGCGGGAGCTGCCCTCAAGAGACCCAGTACTTC. Translation gives CPPGTSGSCPQETQYF.

CDR3 nucleotide sequence: TGTGCCAGCAGCTTCCGGGACAGTGTAGATACGCAGTATTTT. As protein: CASSFRDSVDTQYF. The chain employs TRBV5-8 and TRBJ2-3, with 7 bases lining up with TRBD1. From germline, CDR1 is SGHTS and CDR2 YDEGEE. CDR3 length: 14 residues. Trimming cost V 2 bases and J 5 bases; bases outside gene matches: 5.

The rearrangement uses TRBV29-1 and TRBJ2-3; tentatively, D is TRBD2 (5 bases). The CDR3 spans 15 residues. Per the germline V gene, CDR1 is SQVTM and CDR2 is ANQGSEA. V dropped 7 bases and J dropped 3 bases, with 20 bases sitting between them. CDR3 region: CSAAKAGQSTDTQYF. CDR3 nucleotide sequence: TGCAGCGCCGCGAAGGCGGGTCAGAGTACAGATACGCAGTATTTT.

The rearrangement links TRBV5-1 to TRBJ2-1, with D possibly being TRBD2 (6 bases). This CDR3 has 13 amino acids. CDR1 SGHRS and CDR2 YFSETQ come from the germline V gene. V was shortened by 0 bases and J by 9 bases, with 10 bases between the two germline ends. The CDR3, as DNA: TGCGCCAGCAGCTTGGGACTAGGGTTTGAGCAGTTCTTC. The encoded protein is CASSLGLGFEQFF.

The CDR3 here is CASSIGRGAEETQYF. CDR3 in DNA: TGTGCCAGCAGCATAGGGAGGGGCGCGGAAGAGACCCAGTACTTC. The chain links TRBV7-9 to TRBJ2-5; the match to TRBD2 covers 7 bases. The germline V gene encodes CDR1 SEHNR and CDR2 FQNEAQ (reference sequence). The CDR3 contains 15 residues. The junction had 9 bases not matched to a gene; V was cut back by 5 bases and J by 3 bases.

This chain connects TRBV9 to TRBJ1-1; D possibly corresponds to TRBD1 (5 bases). CDR1 is SGDLS and CDR2 is YYNGEE in the germline V gene. The CDR3 loop spans 15 amino acids. Trimming stripped 1 base from V and 3 bases from J, with 13 bases between. This chain's CDR3 is CASSVNHRSDTEAFF. The CDR3 coding sequence is TGTGCCAGCAGCGTAAATCACAGGAGCGACACTGAAGCTTTCTTT.

The chain uses TRBV13 and TRBJ2-3; 15 bases line up with TRBD2. The germline V gene encodes CDR1 PRHDT and CDR2 FYEKMQ (reference sequence). This CDR3 comprises 18 residues. Unmatched junction bases numbered 3, after V lost 2 bases and J lost 0 bases. The CDR3 DNA follows: TGTGCCAGCAGCTTAAGGACTAGCGGGAGGGCTAGCACAGATACGCAGTATTTT. This sequence encodes CASSLRTSGRASTDTQYF.

The chain combines TRBV27 with TRBJ2-1; 8 nucleotides match TRBD2. Trimming cost V 4 bases and J 0 bases; bases outside gene matches: 8. Looked up from germline, CDR1 is MNHEY and CDR2 is SMNVEV (reference sequence). The length of the CDR3 is 17 residues. CDR3 in amino acids: CASSWLAGRYSYNEQFF. CDR3 DNA sequence: TGTGCCAGCAGTTGGCTAGCGGGTCGCTACTCCTACAATGAGCAGTTCTTC.

This chain connects TRBV5-6 to TRBJ1-4; 9 bases line up with TRBD1. V lost 4 bases to trimming and J lost 8 bases; unmatched junction nucleotides: 9. The germline V gene has CDR1 SGHDT and CDR2 YYEEEE. The CDR3 extends over 15 amino acids. As DNA, the CDR3 is TGTGCCAGCAGCATCGGACAGGGGATCGGGGAAAAACTGTTTTTT. Residues: CASSIGQGIGEKLFF.

The chain links TRBV5-4 to TRBJ2-1; no definite D call. This CDR3 comprises 11 residues. Germline CDR1 is SGHNT and CDR2 is YYREEE (reference sequence). Trimming left V 4 bases short and J 8 bases short, with 7 bases between. CDR3: CASSLEDEQFF. CDR3 in DNA: TGTGCCAGCAGCCTTGAGGATGAGCAGTTCTTC.